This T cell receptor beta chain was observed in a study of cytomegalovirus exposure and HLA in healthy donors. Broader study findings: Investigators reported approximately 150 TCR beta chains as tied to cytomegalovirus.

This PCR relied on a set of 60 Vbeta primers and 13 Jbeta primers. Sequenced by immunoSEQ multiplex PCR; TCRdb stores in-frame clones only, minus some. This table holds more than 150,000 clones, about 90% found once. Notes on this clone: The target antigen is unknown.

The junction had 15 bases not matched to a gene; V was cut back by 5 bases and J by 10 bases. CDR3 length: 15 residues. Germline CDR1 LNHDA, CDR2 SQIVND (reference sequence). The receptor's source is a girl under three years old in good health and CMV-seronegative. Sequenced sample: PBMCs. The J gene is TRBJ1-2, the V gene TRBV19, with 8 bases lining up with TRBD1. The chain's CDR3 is CASSAGDRMTHDYTF. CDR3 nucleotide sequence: TGTGCCAGTAGTGCCGGGGACAGGATGACCCATGACTACACCTTC.